Shown below are 17 T cell receptor beta chains from a single sample sequenced in a study of shared clonotypes between healthy human individuals. CD45RO-negative CD8 cells positively selected for CCR7 made up the naive population, which excluded terminally differentiated effector memory CD45RA+ cells. Generated by immunoSEQ multiplex PCR, the TCRdb table keeps only in-frame clones and is missing some. The repertoire holds about 2 million clones, with less than 95% as singletons. The sample consisted of naive CD8+ T cells sorted from blood. These receptors were collected from a man between 18 and 29 years old in good health.

The chain joins TRBV9 to TRBJ2-1; D not resolved. V lost 3 bases to trimming and J lost 0 bases, with 13 bases between them. Germline V gene sequence: CDR1 SGDLS, CDR2 YYNGEE. This CDR3 region has 16 residues. This CDR3 is CASSGLKSSSYNEQFF. The CDR3 DNA follows: TGTGCCAGCAGCGGGCTAAAATCAAGCTCCTACAATGAGCAGTTCTTC.

The V gene is TRBV6-1, the J gene TRBJ2-7; D remains unclear. The germline CDR1 and CDR2 sequences are MNHNS and SASEGT. This CDR3 is 13 amino acids long. V lost 2 bases to trimming and J lost 0 bases, with 5 bases between them. CDR3 sequence reads: CASSEYGSYEQYF. Here the CDR3 DNA reads TGTGCCAGCAGTGAATACGGCTCCTACGAGCAGTACTTC.

The V and J genes are TRBV5-4 and TRBJ1-3; TRBD1 matches 9 bases. The CDR3 has 15 amino acids. The J segment lost 2 bases and the V segment lost 2 bases, leaving 2 bases of the junction unmatched. Per germline, CDR1 SGHNT and CDR2 YYREEE (reference sequence). This CDR3 reads CASSFGTGTGNTIYF. The CDR3 nucleotides are TGTGCCAGCAGCTTCGGGACAGGGACTGGAAACACCATATATTTT.

The chain recombines TRBV5-1 with TRBJ2-5; TRBD2 matches 7 bases. CDR1 and CDR2 from the germline V gene are SGHRS and YFSETQ. CDR3 length equals 16 residues. The J segment lost 2 bases and the V segment lost 1 base, leaving 8 bases of the junction unmatched. The CDR3 loop reads CASSLSSGTKQETQYF. The CDR3 nucleotides are TGCGCCAGCAGCTTGTCGAGCGGGACCAAACAAGAGACCCAGTACTTC.

The genes are TRBV11-2 and TRBJ1-6, with D hard to call. V lost 7 bases and J 3 bases, leaving 16 bases between the germline ends. CDR3 length equals 16 residues. Germline-derived CDR1 and CDR2 are SGHAT and FQNNGV. The CDR3 DNA reads TGTGCCAGCAACCAAGACGGTCTAATCTATAATTCACCCCTCCACTTT. This encodes CASNQDGLIYNSPLHF.

Note on this clone: Other DNA sequences within the sample encode an identical CDR3. The genes are TRBV7-9 and TRBJ2-7; the D gene is possibly TRBD1 (5 bases). The V end lost 1 base, the J end lost 2 bases, and 9 bases lay between the germline ends. There are 14 residues in the CDR3. Germline CDR1 and CDR2: SEHNR and FQNEAQ (reference sequence). The DNA for the CDR3 is TGTGCCAGCAGCTTAGTCGCAGGGACCTACGAGCAGTACTTC. Its translation: CASSLVAGTYEQYF.

This sequence joins TRBV27 and TRBJ2-7, with D possibly being TRBD1 (7 bases). V dropped 5 bases and J dropped 0 bases, with 17 bases sitting between them. This CDR3 region has 16 residues. Germline V gene sequence: CDR1 MNHEY, CDR2 SMNVEV (reference sequence). The CDR3 protein is CASSVSQGGISYEQYF. CDR3 coding DNA: TGTGCCAGCAGTGTCAGTCAGGGGGGAATCTCCTACGAGCAGTACTTC.

The chain joins TRBV5-4 to TRBJ2-3, with 9 nucleotides matching TRBD1. The J segment lost 0 bases and the V segment lost 4 bases, leaving 6 bases of the junction unmatched. The CDR3 contains 16 residues. Germline CDR1 reads SGHNT; CDR2 reads YYREEE (reference sequence). The CDR3 reads CASSGRTGVSTDTQYF. Here the CDR3 DNA reads TGTGCCAGCAGCGGGAGGACAGGGGTTAGCACAGATACGCAGTATTTT.

The genes are TRBV30 and TRBJ1-2, with unresolved D. Germline lookup yields CDR1 GTSNPN and CDR2 SVGIG (reference sequence). This CDR3 is 11 amino acids long. Trimming cost V 2 bases and J 8 bases, with 9 bases left between them. The CDR3 sequence is CAWSSGLGYTF. CDR3 nucleotides: TGTGCCTGGAGTTCCGGGCTGGGCTACACCTTC.

This chain joins TRBV5-8 and TRBJ1-4, with unresolved D. Trimming cost V 0 bases and J 10 bases, with 4 bases left between them. The CDR3 spans 11 residues. Germline V gives CDR1 SGHTS, CDR2 YDEGEE. The CDR3 coding sequence is TGTGCCAGCAGCTTGGATCCAAAACTGTTTTTT. Amino acid sequence: CASSLDPKLFF.

The rearrangement links TRBV27 to TRBJ2-3; D is undetermined. Germline loops: CDR1 MNHEY, CDR2 SMNVEV (reference sequence). CDR3 length equals 11 residues. Trimming took off 6 bases at V and 8 bases at J, with 9 bases between the two ends. The DNA for the CDR3 is TGTGCCAGCAGCCAATCGGGTACGCAGTATTTT. It yields the protein CASSQSGTQYF.

This chain joins TRBV4-3 and TRBJ1-1, with D unresolved. Germline CDR1 and CDR2: LGHNA and YSLEER. Trimming removed 2 bases from V and 1 base from J, with 5 bases in between. This CDR3 has 13 amino acids. CDR3 in amino acids: CASSQIQNTEAFF. The CDR3 DNA sequence: TGCGCCAGCAGCCAAATCCAGAACACTGAAGCTTTCTTT.

The chain recombines TRBV9 with TRBJ2-7, with TRBD1 matching over 9 bases. Unmatched junction bases numbered 5, after V lost 0 bases and J lost 7 bases. CDR1 and CDR2 from the germline V gene are SGDLS and YYNGEE. The CDR3 runs to 14 residues. The CDR3 coding sequence is TGTGCCAGCAGCGTAGGGACAGGGGATGGGGAGCAGTACTTC. Its protein is CASSVGTGDGEQYF.

This clone was found once. V is TRBV19 and J is TRBJ2-7; 8 bases agree with TRBD2. Germline CDR1 and CDR2: LNHDA and SQIVND (reference sequence). The CDR3 is made up of 16 amino acids. After removal of 7 bases from V and 0 bases from J, the junction contained 11 bases not matched to a gene. In nucleotides, the CDR3 is TGTGCCAGTATGCCGGCGGGGGGTAAGGGCTCCTACGAGCAGTACTTC. The encoded protein is CASMPAGGKGSYEQYF.

This chain links TRBV10-2 with TRBJ2-3; D is ambiguous. Germline CDR1 reads WSHSY; CDR2 reads SAAADI. CDR3 length equals 14 residues. V lost 6 bases and J 2 bases, leaving 12 bases between the germline ends. The CDR3 DNA reads TGCGCCAGCAGAACATGGGGTTCCACAGATACGCAGTATTTT. This sequence encodes CASRTWGSTDTQYF.

The chain is built from TRBV4-1 and TRBJ1-3; TRBD1 is a possible D gene (6 bases). CDR3 length: 16 amino acids. The germline V gene encodes CDR1 MGHRA and CDR2 YSYEKL. V was shortened by 3 bases and J by 2 bases, with 14 bases between the two germline ends. The CDR3 spells CASSHPGQIPGNTIYF. The CDR3 nucleotides read TGCGCCAGCAGCCATCCCGGACAGATCCCTGGAAACACCATATATTTT.

J is TRBJ2-3 and V is TRBV27; D unresolved. Trimming took off 6 bases at V and 2 bases at J, with 15 bases between the two ends. This CDR3 comprises 15 residues. Germline CDR1 is MNHEY and CDR2 is SMNVEV (reference sequence). The CDR3, as DNA: TGTGCCAGCAGGCCGATCAAATCCCCCACAGATACGCAGTATTTT. Its translation: CASRPIKSPTDTQYF.